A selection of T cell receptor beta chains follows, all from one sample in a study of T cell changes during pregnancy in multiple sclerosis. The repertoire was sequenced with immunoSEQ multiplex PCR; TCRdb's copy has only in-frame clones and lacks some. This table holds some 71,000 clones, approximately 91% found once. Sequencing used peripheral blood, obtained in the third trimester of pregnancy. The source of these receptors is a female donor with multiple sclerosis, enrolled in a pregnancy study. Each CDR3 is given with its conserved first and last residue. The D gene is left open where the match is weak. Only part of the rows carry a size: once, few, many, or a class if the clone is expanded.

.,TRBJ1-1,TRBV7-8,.,TGTGCCAGCAGCTTATCAGGACTCTTCACTGAAGCTTTCTTT,CASSLSGLFTEAFF
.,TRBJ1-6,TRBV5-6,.,TGTGCCAGCAGCTTGGACAGAGCAAATTCACCCCTCCACTTT,CASSLDRANSPLHF
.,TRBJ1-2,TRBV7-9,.,TGTGCCAGCAGCTTGGCAGGGGTTCAGTATGGCTACACCTTC,CASSLAGVQYGYTF
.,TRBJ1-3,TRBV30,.,TGTGCCTGGGGGGCGTCTGGAAACACCATATATTTT,CAWGASGNTIYF
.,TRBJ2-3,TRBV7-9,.,TGTGCCAGCAGCTTCAGGGATACGCAGTATTTT,CASSFRDTQYF
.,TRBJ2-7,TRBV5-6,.,TGTGCCAGCAGCGGGCGCCCGTCCGAGCAGTACTTC,CASSGRPSEQYF
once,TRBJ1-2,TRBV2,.,TGTGCCAGCAGTCCCGGGAACCCATATGGCTACACCTTC,CASSPGNPYGYTF
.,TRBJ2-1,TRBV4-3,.,TGCGCCAGCAGCCTTGACGGACTCGTACATGAGCAGTTCTTC,CASSLDGLVHEQFF
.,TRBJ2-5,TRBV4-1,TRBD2,TGCGCCAGCAGCCAAGTCGGGGGGGGGCAGAATGAGACCCAGTACTTC,CASSQVGGGQNETQYF
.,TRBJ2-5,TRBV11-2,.,TGTGCCAGCAGCTTACACGGGGGGCGGGAGACCCAGTACTTC,CASSLHGGRETQYF
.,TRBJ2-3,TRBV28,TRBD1,TGTGCCAGCAGTCTAGGACAGGGTACGCAGTATTTT,CASSLGQGTQYF
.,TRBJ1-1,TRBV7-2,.,TGTGCCAGCAGCTTAGGGCCCTTTCAAGCTTTCTTT,CASSLGPFQAFF
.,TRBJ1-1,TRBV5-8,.,TGTGCCAGCAAATACAGGGAGAACACTGAAGCTTTCTTT,CASKYRENTEAFF
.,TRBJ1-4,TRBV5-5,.,TGTGCCAGCAGCTTCATGGAAAAACTGTTTTTT,CASSFMEKLFF
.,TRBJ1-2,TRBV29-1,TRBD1,TGCAGCGGTGGGACAGGGGCCGACTATGGCTACACCTTC,CSGGTGADYGYTF
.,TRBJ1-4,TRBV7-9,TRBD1,TGTGCCAGCAGCTTCCAGGGGGGTACTAATGAAAAACTGTTTTTT,CASSFQGGTNEKLFF
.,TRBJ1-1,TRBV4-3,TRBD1,TGCGCCAGCAGCCGGTACACAGGGGACACTGAAGCTTTCTTT,CASSRYTGDTEAFF
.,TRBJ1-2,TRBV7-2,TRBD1,TGTGCCAGCAGCTTCCGGACAGGGAAGGACTATGGCTACACCTTC,CASSFRTGKDYGYTF
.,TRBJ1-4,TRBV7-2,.,TGTGCCAGCAGCCTCCGGGGACTTCCTTTTGAAAAACTGTTTTTT,CASSLRGLPFEKLFF
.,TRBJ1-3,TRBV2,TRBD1,TGTGCCAGCAGCGAACAGGGGGCAGGAAACACCATATATTTT,CASSEQGAGNTIYF
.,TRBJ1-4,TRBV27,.,TGTGCCAGCAGTCCCACAGGGAGTAATGAAAAACTGTTTTTT,CASSPTGSNEKLFF
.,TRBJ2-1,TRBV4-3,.,TGCGCCAGCAGCCAAGATCCAGCGGGCTCCTACAATGAGCAGTTCTTC,CASSQDPAGSYNEQFF
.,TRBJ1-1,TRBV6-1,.,TGTGCCAGCAGTAAACAAGTATTCAATGAAGCTTTCTTT,CASSKQVFNEAFF
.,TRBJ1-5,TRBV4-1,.,TGCGCCAGCAGCCAAGAAGCGGGGGGCTTTGTCAATCAGCCCCAGCATTTT,CASSQEAGGFVNQPQHF
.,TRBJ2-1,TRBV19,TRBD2,TGTGCCAGTAGTATAGATCTGGAAAGCGGGGGTTCGGATGAGCAGTTCTTC,CASSIDLESGGSDEQFF
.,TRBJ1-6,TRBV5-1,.,TGCGCCAGCAGCCTAAGATCGGATAATTCACCCCTCCACTTT,CASSLRSDNSPLHF
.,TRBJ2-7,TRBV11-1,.,TGTGCCAGCAGCTTGTCGCTAGATTCCTACGAGCAGTACTTC,CASSLSLDSYEQYF
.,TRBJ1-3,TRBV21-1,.,TGTGCCAGCAGCAAAGCCCGACTCAGGGGCTCTGGAAACACCATATATTTT,CASSKARLRGSGNTIYF
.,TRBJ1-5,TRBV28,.,TGTGCCAGCAGTATAAGGGGGGGAGTGAGCAATCAGCCCCAGCATTTT,CASSIRGGVSNQPQHF
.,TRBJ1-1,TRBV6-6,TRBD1,TGTGCCAGCAGCCTCGACAGGGGGAACACTGAAGCTTTCTTT,CASSLDRGNTEAFF
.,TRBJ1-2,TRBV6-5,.,TGTGCCAGCAGTTACTCGATTCGGGGGTTCTATGGCTACACCTTC,CASSYSIRGFYGYTF
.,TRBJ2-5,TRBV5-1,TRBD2,TGCGCCAGCAGCTCTGGGGTAGCGGGGGGGAAGGAGACCCAGTACTTC,CASSSGVAGGKETQYF
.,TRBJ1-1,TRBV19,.,TGTGCCAGTAGTCGGGGAATAACTGAAGCTTTCTTT,CASSRGITEAFF